This TCR beta chain is drawn from a study of CD8+ T cells in alopecia areata (dated by TCRdb to the late 2010s). For the wider study: Treated patients were enrolled in an open-label pilot trial of oral tofacitinib at 5 to 10 mg twice daily for moderate-to-severe alopecia areata. Patients stayed on tofacitinib for 6 to 18 months and then had 6 months of follow-up off drug so that delayed response and recurrence could be assessed. In treated patients, disease severity was measured using the SALT score, which gives the percentage of scalp surface area affected. To study T cell clonal expansion in alopecia areata, the researchers applied high-throughput TCRbeta sequencing to both the C3H/HeJ mouse model and human patients. Human TCRbeta sequencing covered scalp tissue and sorted CD4+ and CD8+ peripheral blood T cells from patchy and totalis/universalis alopecia areata patients and healthy controls. Biopsies were taken from tofacitinib-treated patients at baseline and at 4 and 24 weeks of treatment, and a later scalp biopsy was taken in several of the tofacitinib-treated patients. Scalp clonality was compared across normal scalp (n=4), patchy alopecia areata scalp (n=8), and alopecia totalis/universalis scalp (n=8). RNA was extracted with the PAXgene miRNA kit for fixed scalp, the miRNeasy kit for PBMCs, and the RNeasy kit for mouse skin. Amplification of TCRbeta CDR3 regions was done by immunoSEQ multiplex PCR using 35 Vbeta forward primers and 13 Jbeta reverse primers. Results the study describes overall, beyond this receptor: Because the treated cohort was small and had only one nonresponder, larger studies are needed to examine links between baseline CD8+ expansion and response. Compared with normal scalp, lesional scalp had higher clonality and more expanded CD8+ clones, particularly in alopecia totalis/universalis, a pattern that suggests antigenic drive. During tofacitinib treatment, many expanded lesional clones stuck around in both scalp and blood, and this persistence may partly explain why relapse happens after treatment is stopped. Resident alphabeta T cells in normal human skin are also sequenced, complicating scalp TCR repertoire analysis, unlike mouse skin dominated by gammadelta T cells. Scalp clonality and the number of expanded CD8+ clones among the top 100 scalp clones were significantly decreased by tofacitinib. Compared with mice, TCR sequences shared between patients were less clear, possibly partly because of HLA diversity across the patient population.

In light of the paper, this sample's treatment or condition label describes: oral pan-JAK inhibitor, 5-10 mg twice daily. Lesional scalp punch biopsies and peripheral blood were collected from alopecia areata patients. PBMCs were isolated by density centrifugation and stained for CD3, CD4 and CD8, and CD4+ and CD8+ T cells were sorted on a FACSAria. Turning to this clone: Its antigen specificity is not known. One base away there is no much larger clone; base qualities are not given.

Cut back by 6 bases and 7 bases, the V and J ends lie 30 bases apart. From the germline V gene, CDR1 is SGHAT and CDR2 is FQNNGV. The CDR3 contains 18 residues, cysteine and phenylalanine counted. This entry keeps only the CDR3 DNA: 54 bases, framed from base 1. Libraries were made using the immunoSEQ multiplex PCR assay. RNA was extracted from all samples and reverse transcribed into cDNA as template for TCR sequencing. First-strand cDNA was synthesized using SuperScript III with a 2:1 mix of oligo-dT and random hexamers. A synthetic immune receptor repertoire was used to gauge amplification bias, and whatever bias remained was removed computationally. In the source study's methods: Raw reads were preprocessed to remove errors, and CDR3 was defined according to IMGT conventions as the region from the conserved cysteine to phenylalanine. To get clonality, Shannon entropy was normalized by log2 of the number of productive unique TCRs and the result was subtracted from 1. Whether scalp clones were CD4 or CD8 was inferred by matching scalp TCRbeta sequences against CD4 and CD8 repertoires sorted from blood. What TCRdb holds here is the immuneACCESS table cut down to in-frame rearrangements. Part of the clones is not present; checked against another copy, under half of the missing clones reflect an unresolved V gene, and the others are unexplained. V and J calls and clone size are given by that table; D and trimming were obtained from the DNA. Recorded for this sample are approximately 65,000 clones; under 60% of them occurred a single time. The top ten constitute roughly 22% of the sample.

The TCR sequence derives from a human donor with alopecia areata. This material consisted of CD8+ T cells sorted from blood, taken between weeks 36 and 40, from a patient treated with tofacitinib. The chain is made from TRBV11-2 and TRBJ1-2; D gene: possibly TRBD1, on 5 matching bases. The DNA sequence reads TGTGCCAGCAGTCCTCATCCGGCGCAGGGATGGGACCTGCTTGGCTACACCTTC. This encodes CASSPHPAQGWDLLGYTF.